The entry that follows covers one T cell receptor beta chain sequence. These data come from a study of blood T cell repertoires in COVID-19. Study-wide context: From the United States, Italy and Spain came samples of acute and convalescent COVID-19.

Authors' processing steps: Quantification of nucleated cells was approximated via reference gene primer amplification. Sequenced by immunoSEQ multiplex PCR; TCRdb stores in-frame clones only, minus some. The V and J calls and clone size are taken from that table; D and trimming were inferred from the DNA. The sample lists about 160,000 clones, approximately 86% occurring once. The CDR3 is 16 amino acids. Trimming cost V 0 bases and J 1 base, with 11 bases left between them. Germline V CDR1 and CDR2: SGHTS, YDEGEE. This receptor was obtained from a woman in her 40s with COVID-19, enrolled during active disease. V and J are TRBV5-8 and TRBJ2-4; D remains unclear. What was sequenced was peripheral blood. The CDR3 coding sequence is TGTGCCAGCAGCTTGGTGCTACTCGGGGCCAAAAACATTCAGTACTTC. Protein product: CASSLVLLGAKNIQYF.